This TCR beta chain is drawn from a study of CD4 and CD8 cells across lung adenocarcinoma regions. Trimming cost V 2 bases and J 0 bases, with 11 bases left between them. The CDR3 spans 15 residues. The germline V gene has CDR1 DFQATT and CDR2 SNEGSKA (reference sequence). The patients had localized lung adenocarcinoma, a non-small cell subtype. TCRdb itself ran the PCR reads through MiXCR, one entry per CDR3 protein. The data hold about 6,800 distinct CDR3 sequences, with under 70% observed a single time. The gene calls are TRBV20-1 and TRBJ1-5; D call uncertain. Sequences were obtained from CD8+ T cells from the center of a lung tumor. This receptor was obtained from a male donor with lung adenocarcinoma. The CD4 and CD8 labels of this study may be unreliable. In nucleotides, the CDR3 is TGCAGTGCTAGAACCCGCACAGATAGCAATCAGCCCCAGCATTTT. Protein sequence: CSARTRTDSNQPQHF.